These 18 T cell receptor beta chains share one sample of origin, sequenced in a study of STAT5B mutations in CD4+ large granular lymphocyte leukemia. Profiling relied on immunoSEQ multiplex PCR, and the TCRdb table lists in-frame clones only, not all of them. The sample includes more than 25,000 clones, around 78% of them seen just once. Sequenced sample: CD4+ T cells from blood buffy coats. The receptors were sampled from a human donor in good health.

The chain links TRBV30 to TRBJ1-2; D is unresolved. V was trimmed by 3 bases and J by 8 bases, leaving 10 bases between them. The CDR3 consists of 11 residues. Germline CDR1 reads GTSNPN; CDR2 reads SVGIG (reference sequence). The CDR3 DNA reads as TGTGCCTGGAGCCCCCTGGGAGGCTACACCTTC. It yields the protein CAWSPLGGYTF.

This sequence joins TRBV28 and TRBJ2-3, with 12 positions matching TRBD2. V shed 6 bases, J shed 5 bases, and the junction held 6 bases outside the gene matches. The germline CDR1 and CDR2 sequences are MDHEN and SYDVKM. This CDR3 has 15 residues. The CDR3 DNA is TGTGCCAGCAGGACCCGACTAGCGGGAGTAGATACGCAGTATTTT. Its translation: CASRTRLAGVDTQYF.

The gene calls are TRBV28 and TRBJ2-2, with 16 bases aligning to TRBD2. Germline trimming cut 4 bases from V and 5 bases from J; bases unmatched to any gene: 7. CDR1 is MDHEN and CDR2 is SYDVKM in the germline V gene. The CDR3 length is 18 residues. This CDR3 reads CASSWGTSGGAGTGELFF. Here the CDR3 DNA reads TGTGCCAGCAGTTGGGGGACTAGCGGGGGGGCCGGAACCGGGGAGCTGTTTTTT. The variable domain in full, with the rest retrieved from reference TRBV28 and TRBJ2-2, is DVKVTQSSRYLVKRTGEKVFLECVQDMDHENMFWYRQDPGLGLRLIYFSYDVKMKEKGDIPEGYSVSREKKERFSLILESASTNQTSMYLCASSWGTSGGAGTGELFFGEGSRLTVL.

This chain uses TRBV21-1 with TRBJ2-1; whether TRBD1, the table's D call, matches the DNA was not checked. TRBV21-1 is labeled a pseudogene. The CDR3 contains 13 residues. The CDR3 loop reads CAIGTGSYNEQFF. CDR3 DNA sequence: TGTGCCATCGGGACAGGAAGCTACAATGAGCAGTTCTTC.

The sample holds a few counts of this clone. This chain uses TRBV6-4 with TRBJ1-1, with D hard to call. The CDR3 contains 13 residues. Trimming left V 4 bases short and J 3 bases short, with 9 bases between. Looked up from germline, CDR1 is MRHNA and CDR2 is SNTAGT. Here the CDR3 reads CASSGLGDTEAFF. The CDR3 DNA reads TGTGCCAGCAGTGGACTCGGGGACACTGAAGCTTTCTTT.

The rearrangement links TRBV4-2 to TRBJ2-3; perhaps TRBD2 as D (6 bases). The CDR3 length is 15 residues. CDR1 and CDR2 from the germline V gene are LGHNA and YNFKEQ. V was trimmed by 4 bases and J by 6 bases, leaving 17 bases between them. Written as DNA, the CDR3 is TGTGCCAGCAGCCCCGGGTTAGCGGTAGGGGATACGCAGTATTTT. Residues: CASSPGLAVGDTQYF.

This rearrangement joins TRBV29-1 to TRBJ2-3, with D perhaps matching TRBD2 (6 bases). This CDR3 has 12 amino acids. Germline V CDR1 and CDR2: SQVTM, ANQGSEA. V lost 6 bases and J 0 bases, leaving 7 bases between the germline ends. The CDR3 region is CSVSGSTDTQYF. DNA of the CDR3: TGCAGCGTAAGCGGGAGCACAGATACGCAGTATTTT.

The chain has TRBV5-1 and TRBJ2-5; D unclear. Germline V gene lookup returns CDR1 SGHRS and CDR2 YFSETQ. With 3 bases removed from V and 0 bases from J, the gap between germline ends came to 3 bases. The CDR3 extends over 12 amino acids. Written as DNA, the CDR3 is TGCGCCAGCAGCTGGGACCAAGAGACCCAGTACTTC. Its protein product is CASSWDQETQYF.

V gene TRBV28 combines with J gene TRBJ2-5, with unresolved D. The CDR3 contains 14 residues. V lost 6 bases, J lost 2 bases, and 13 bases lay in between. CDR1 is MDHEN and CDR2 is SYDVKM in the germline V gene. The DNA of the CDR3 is TGTGCCAGCAGCCCTCACAGTACTCAAGAGACCCAGTACTTC. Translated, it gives CASSPHSTQETQYF.

Here the CDR3 DNA reads TGTGCCAGCAGCCCCGGGACTTTCTACGAGCAGTACTTC. This sequence encodes CASSPGTFYEQYF. The rearrangement joins TRBV5-8 to TRBJ2-7; TRBD2 is a possible D gene (6 bases). The V end lost 4 bases, the J end lost 3 bases, and 11 bases lay between the germline ends. Germline-derived CDR1 and CDR2 are SGHTS and YDEGEE. The CDR3 runs 13 residues.

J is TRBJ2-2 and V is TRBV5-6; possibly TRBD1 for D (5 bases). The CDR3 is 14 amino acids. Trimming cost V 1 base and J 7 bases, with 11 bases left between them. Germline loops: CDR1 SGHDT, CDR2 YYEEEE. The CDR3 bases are TGTGCCAGCAGCTTGAGGCAGGGATACGGGGAGCTGTTTTTT. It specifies CASSLRQGYGELFF.

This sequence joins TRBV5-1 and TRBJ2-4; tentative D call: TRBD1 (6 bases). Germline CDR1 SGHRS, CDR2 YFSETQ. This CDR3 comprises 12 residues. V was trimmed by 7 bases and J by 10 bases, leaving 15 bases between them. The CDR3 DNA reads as TGCGCCAGCCAGGGGACCTCTACGATTCAGTACTTC. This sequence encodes CASQGTSTIQYF.

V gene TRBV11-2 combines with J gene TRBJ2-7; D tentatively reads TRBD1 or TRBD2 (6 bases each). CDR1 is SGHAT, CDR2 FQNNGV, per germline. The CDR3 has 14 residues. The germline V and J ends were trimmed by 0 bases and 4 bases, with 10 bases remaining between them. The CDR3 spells CASSLDGGQYEQYF. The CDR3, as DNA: TGTGCCAGCAGCTTAGATGGGGGGCAGTACGAGCAGTACTTC.

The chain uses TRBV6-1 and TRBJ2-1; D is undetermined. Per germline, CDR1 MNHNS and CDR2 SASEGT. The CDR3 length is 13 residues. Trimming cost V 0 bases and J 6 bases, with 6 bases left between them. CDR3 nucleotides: TGTGCCAGCAGTGAAGCGAGCCCCAATGAGCAGTTCTTC. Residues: CASSEASPNEQFF.

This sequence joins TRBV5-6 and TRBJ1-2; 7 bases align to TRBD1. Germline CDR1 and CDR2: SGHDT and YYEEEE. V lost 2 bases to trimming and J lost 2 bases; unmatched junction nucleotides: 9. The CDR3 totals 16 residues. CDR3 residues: CASSFPGQPINYGYTF. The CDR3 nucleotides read TGTGCCAGCAGCTTTCCGGGACAGCCCATCAACTATGGCTACACCTTC.

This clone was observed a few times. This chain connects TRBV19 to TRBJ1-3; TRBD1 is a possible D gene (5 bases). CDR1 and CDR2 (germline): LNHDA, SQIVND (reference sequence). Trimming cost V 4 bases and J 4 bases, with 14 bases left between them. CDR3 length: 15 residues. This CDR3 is CASSTTGLRGNTIYF. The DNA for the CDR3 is TGTGCCAGTAGTACCACGGGACTTAGAGGAAACACCATATATTTT.

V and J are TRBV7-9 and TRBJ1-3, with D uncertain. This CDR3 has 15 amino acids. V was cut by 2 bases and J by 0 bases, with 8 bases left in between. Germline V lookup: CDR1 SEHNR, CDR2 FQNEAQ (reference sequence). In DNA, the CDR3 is TGTGCCAGCAGCTTAAACGGGAACTCTGGAAACACCATATATTTT. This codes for CASSLNGNSGNTIYF.

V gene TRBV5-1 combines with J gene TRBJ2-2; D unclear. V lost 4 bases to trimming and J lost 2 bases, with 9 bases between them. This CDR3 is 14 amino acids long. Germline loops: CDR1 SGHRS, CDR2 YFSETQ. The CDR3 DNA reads TGCGCCAGCAGCCTAGGGCCCAACACCGGGGAGCTGTTTTTT. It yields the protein CASSLGPNTGELFF.